This TCR beta chain was identified in a study of blood T cell repertoires in COVID-19. Methods used by the authors: Amplification from reference gene primers served as the basis for estimated nucleated cell counts. The protocol was immunoSEQ multiplex PCR, while the TCRdb copy is restricted to in-frame clones and leaves out a portion. V, J and clone size were drawn from that table, and D and trimming were deduced from the DNA. This sample yields 250,000 to 350,000 clones, of which around 86% are seen a single time; roughly a tenth belongs to the top ten. Per the germline V gene, CDR1 is MNHNS and CDR2 is SASEGT. The CDR3 contains 16 residues. The V gene lost 4 bases and the J gene lost 2 bases, with 15 bases spanning the gap. Cohort 3 recovered donors had two negative PCRs, clearance, or symptom resolution.

The chain recombines TRBV6-1 with TRBJ1-5; no definite D call. The sequence was collected from a woman in her late teens or twenties who had recovered from COVID-19. The sample consisted of PBMCs or T cells enriched from blood (not recorded which). The CDR3 region has the DNA TGTGCCAGCAGTGTTCAGGAGGGTAGGGGCAATCAGCCCCAGCATTTT. This codes for CASSVQEGRGNQPQHF.